This section outlines one TCR beta chain sequence together with its context. Reverse transcription of roughly 0.45 to 1 ug RNA used random hexamers. The immunoSEQ assay covered 54 Vbeta and 13 Jbeta segments for CDR3. TCRdb re-analysed the immunoSEQ multiplex PCR reads in MiXCR, keeping a single row per CDR3 protein. The top ten hold 0.5% to 0.65% of the sample, which has under 150,000 distinct CDR3 sequences, roughly 80% seen once. The sample originates from a study of CD8 T cells in Susac syndrome. From blood CD8+ and CD4+ T cells, the TCR beta chain was sequenced. The clonotype comes from a human donor with multiple sclerosis. The sequencing sample was made of CD8+ T cells from PBMCs.

CDR3 sequence (DNA): TGTGCCAGCAGTTTATGGGGGCGACCCACAGATACGCAGTATTTT. Translation: CASSLWGRPTDTQYF. The chain links TRBV27 to TRBJ2-3, with TRBD1 as a possible D gene (6 bases). V lost 1 base to trimming and J lost 2 bases, with 10 bases between them. The CDR3 spans 15 residues. Germline V gene lookup returns CDR1 MNHEY and CDR2 SMNVEV (reference sequence).